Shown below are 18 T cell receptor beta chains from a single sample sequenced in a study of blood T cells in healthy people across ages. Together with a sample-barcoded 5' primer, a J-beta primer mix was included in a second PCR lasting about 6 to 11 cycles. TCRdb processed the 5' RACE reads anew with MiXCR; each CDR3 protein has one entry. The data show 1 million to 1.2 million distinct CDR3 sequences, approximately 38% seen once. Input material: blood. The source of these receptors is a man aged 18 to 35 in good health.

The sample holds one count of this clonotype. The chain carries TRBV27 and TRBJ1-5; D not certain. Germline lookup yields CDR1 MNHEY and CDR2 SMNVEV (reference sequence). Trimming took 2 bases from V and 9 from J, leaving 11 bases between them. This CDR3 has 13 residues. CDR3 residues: CASSLGGVSPQHF. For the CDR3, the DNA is TGTGCCAGCAGTTTAGGTGGGGTCTCGCCCCAGCATTTT.

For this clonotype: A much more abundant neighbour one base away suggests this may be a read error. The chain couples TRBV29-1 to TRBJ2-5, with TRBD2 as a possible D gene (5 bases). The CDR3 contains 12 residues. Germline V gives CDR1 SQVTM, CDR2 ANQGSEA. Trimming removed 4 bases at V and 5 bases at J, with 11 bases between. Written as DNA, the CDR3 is TGCAGCGTTGCGTTACAGCGGGAGACCCAGTACTTC. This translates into CSVALQRETQYF.

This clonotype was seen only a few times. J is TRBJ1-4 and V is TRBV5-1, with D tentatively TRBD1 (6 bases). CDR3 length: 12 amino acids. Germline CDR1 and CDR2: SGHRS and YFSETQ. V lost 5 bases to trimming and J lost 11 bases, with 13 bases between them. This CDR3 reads CASSPGEGKLFF. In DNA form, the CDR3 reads TGCGCCAGCAGTCCAGGGGAAGGGAAACTGTTTTTT. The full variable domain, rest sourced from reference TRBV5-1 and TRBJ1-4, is KAGVTQTPRYLIKTRGQQVTLSCSPISGHRSVSWYQQTPGQGLQFLFEYFSETQRNKGNFPGRFSGRQFSNSRSEMNVSTLELGDSALYLCASSPGEGKLFFGSGTQLSVL.

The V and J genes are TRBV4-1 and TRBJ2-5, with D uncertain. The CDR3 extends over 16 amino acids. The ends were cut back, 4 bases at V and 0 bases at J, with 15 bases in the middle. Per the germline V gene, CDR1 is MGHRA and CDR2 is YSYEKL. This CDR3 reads CASSRQTTTYQETQYF. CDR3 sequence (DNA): TGCGCCAGCAGCCGGCAGACAACCACCTACCAAGAGACCCAGTACTTC.

The CDR3 nucleotides are TGTGCCAGCAGTGAATCTACCGACTACTCCTACGAGCAGTACTTC. Translated: CASSESTDYSYEQYF. The chain uses TRBV6-1 and TRBJ2-7; TRBD2 might be the D (5 bases). This CDR3 contains 15 residues. V was trimmed by 2 bases and J by 0 bases, leaving 11 bases between them. Germline V gene data show CDR1 as MNHNS and CDR2 as SASEGT.

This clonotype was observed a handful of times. The CDR3 reads CSARARTGAEAFF. The DNA of the CDR3 is TGCAGTGCTAGAGCGCGGACAGGTGCTGAAGCTTTCTTT. The rearrangement joins TRBV20-1 to TRBJ1-1, with 7 bases identical to TRBD1. CDR1 and CDR2 from the germline V gene are DFQATT and SNEGSKA (reference sequence). The CDR3 has 13 amino acids. The V segment lost 1 base and the J segment 6 bases; nucleotides outside the gene matches: 5.

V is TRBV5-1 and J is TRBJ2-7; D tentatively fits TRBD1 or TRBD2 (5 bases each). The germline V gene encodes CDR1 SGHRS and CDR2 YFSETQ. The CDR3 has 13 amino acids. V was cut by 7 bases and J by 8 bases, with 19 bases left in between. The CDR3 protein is CASGVEDNRQQYF. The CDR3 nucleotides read TGCGCCAGCGGCGTGGAGGACAATCGGCAGCAGTACTTC.

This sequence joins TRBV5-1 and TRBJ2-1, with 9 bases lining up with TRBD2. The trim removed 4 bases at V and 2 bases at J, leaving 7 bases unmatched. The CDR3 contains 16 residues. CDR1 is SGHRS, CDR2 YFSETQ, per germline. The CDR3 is CASSPISSGTYNEQFF. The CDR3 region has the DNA TGCGCCAGCAGCCCTATATCTAGCGGGACCTACAATGAGCAGTTCTTC.

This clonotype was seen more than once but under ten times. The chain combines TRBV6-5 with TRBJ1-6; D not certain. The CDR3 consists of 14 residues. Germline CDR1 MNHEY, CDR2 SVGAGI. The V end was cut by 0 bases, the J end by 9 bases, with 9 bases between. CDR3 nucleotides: TGTGCCAGCAGTTACTCCGCGACACGTTCACCCCTCCACTTT. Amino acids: CASSYSATRSPLHF.

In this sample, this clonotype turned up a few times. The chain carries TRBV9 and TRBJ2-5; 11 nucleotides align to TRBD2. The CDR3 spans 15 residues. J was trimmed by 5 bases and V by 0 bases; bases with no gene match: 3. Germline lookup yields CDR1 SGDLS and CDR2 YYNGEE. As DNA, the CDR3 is TGTGCCAGCAGCGTAGTAGCGGGGGGGCCGGAGACCCAGTACTTC. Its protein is CASSVVAGGPETQYF.

The DNA for the CDR3 is TGTGCCAGCAGCGTAGGTTGGCGGGGCACAGATACGCAGTATTTT. This encodes CASSVGWRGTDTQYF. The chain combines TRBV9 with TRBJ2-3, with TRBD2 as a possible D gene (5 bases). Germline V gene sequence: CDR1 SGDLS, CDR2 YYNGEE. V lost 0 bases, J lost 1 base, and 9 bases lay in between. This CDR3 region has 15 residues.

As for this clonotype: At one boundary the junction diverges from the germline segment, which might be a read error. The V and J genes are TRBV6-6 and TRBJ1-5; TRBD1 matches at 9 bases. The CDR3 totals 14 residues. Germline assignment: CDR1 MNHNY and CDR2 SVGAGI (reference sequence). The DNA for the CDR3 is TGTGTCAGCAGTTATCGACAGGGGGATCAGCCCCAGCATTTT. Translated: CVSSYRQGDQPQHF.

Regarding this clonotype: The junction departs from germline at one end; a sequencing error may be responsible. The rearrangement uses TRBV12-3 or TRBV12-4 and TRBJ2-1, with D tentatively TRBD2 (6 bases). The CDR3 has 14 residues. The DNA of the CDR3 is TGTGCCAGCAGTCCCGTCCGGGGGAACAATGGGCAGTTCTTC. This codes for CASSPVRGNNGQFF.

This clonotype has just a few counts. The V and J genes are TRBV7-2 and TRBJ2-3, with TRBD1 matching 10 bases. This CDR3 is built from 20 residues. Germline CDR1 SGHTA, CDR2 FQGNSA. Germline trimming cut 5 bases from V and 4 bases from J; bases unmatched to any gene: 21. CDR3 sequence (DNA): TGTGCCAGCAGCGTCTTAGCCCTCTCCCATCGGGACAGGGGATCAGATACGCAGTATTTT. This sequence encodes CASSVLALSHRDRGSDTQYF.

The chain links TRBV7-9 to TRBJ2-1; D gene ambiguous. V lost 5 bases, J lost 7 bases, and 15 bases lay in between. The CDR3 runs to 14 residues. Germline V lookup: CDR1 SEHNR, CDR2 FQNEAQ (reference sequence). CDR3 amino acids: CASSPTPTSNEQFF. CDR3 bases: TGTGCCAGCAGCCCGACCCCCACCTCTAATGAGCAGTTCTTC.

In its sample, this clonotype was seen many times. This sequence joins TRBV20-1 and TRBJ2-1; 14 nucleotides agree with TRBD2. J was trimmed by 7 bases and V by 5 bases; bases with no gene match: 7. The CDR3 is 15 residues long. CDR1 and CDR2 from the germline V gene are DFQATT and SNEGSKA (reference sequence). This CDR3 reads CSAVRGLAGDNEQFF. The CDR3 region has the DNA TGCAGTGCTGTAAGGGGACTAGCGGGGGATAATGAGCAGTTCTTC.

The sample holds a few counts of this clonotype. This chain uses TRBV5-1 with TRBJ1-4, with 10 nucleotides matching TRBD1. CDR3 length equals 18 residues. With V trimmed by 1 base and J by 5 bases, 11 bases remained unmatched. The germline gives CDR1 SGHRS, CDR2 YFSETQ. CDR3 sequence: CASSLTGTGAFWNEKLFF. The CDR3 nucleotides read TGCGCCAGCAGCTTGACCGGGACAGGGGCCTTCTGGAATGAAAAACTGTTTTTT.

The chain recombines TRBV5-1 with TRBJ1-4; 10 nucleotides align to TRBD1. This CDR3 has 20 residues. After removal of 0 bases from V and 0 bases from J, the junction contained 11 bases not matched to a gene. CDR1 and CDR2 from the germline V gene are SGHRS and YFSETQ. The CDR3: CASSLAPGQGLATTNEKLFF. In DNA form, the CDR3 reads TGCGCCAGCAGCTTGGCCCCGGGACAGGGGTTGGCCACAACTAATGAAAAACTGTTTTTT. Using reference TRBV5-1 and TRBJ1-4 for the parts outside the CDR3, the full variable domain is KAGVTQTPRYLIKTRGQQVTLSCSPISGHRSVSWYQQTPGQGLQFLFEYFSETQRNKGNFPGRFSGRQFSNSRSEMNVSTLELGDSALYLCASSLAPGQGLATTNEKLFFGSGTQLSVL.